This T cell receptor beta chain was recovered during a study of T cell responses to AZD1222 COVID-19 vaccine. CDR3 length equals 13 residues. V gave up 6 bases and J gave up 3 bases, with 9 bases separating them. Some clones are missing from TCRdb's copy, which holds only in-frame ones; the method was immunoSEQ multiplex PCR. The sample has 25,000 to 40,000 clones, around nine tenths seen once. The starting material was peripheral blood, obtained 28 days after the second AZD1222 dose. The receptor comes from an adult who received the AZD1222 COVID-19 vaccine. The chain employs TRBV12-3 or TRBV12-4 and TRBJ1-5, with no clear D. The CDR3 bases are TGTGCCAGCAGGGCCGGGTCCAATCAGCCCCAGCATTTT. Its protein product is CASRAGSNQPQHF.